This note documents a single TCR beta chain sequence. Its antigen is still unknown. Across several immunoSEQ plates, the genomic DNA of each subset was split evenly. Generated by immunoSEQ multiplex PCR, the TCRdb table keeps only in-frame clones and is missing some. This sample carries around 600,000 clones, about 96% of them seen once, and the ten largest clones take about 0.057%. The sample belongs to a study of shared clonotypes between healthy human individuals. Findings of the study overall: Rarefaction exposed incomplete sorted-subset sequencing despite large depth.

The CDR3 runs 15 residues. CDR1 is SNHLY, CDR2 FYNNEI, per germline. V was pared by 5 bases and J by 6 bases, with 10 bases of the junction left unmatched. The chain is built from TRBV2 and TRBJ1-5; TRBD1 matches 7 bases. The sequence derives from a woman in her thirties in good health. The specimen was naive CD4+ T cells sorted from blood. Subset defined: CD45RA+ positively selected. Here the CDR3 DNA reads TGTGCCAGCAGTTCCCAAGGTCAGGGGGGTCAGCCCCAGCATTTT. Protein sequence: CASSSQGQGGQPQHF.